The entry below gives a single T cell receptor (beta chain) sequence along with its context. Its matching antigen is unknown. The CDR3 extends 3 residues past the end of the read, so its final part is completed from the germline J gene. Clones were read by immunoSEQ multiplex PCR, and TCRdb kept only the in-frame ones, dropping some. Here the sample table reports roughly 30,000 clones. The sample comes from a study of T cells in women clearing cervical HPV infection. At the level of the study: Blood came at first lesion visit for cases, post-clearance for controls. Cases' blood sampling followed lesion detection by median approximately 150 days (90 to 200).

Broader study findings: Repertoire richness, not evenness, was significantly elevated in CIN3+ cases versus controls.

Trimming took 0 bases from V and 8 from J, leaving 11 bases between them. This CDR3 spans 15 amino acids. The receptor's source is a woman aged 18-70 years with a cervical HPV16 infection that either progressed to CIN3+ or cleared (not recorded which). Sequenced material: blood buffy coat. This chain connects TRBV23-1 to TRBJ1-6, with a weak D call TRBD1 (5 bases). TRBV23-1 counts as an open reading frame of uncertain function. Partial CDR3 DNA: TGCGCCAGCAGTCAATCTTTACAGGAGGATTCACCC. This gives the protein CASSQSLQEDSP. The CDR3 in full is CASSQSLQEDSPLHF.